The present TCR beta chain was sequenced within a study of T cells in Graves' hyperthyroidism and ophthalmopathy. CDR3 size: 14 residues. V was trimmed by 0 bases and J by 5 bases, leaving 9 bases between them. Germline V gene sequence: CDR1 MGHRA, CDR2 YSYEKL. Amplified regions were TCR beta CDR3 sequences from RNA transcripts. The primer set for the first-round RT-PCR of the TCR CDR3 was HTBI. TCRdb itself ran the multiplex PCR reads through MiXCR, one entry per CDR3 protein. The table shows fewer than 650,000 distinct CDR3 sequences, with around 15% occurring only once. This clonotype was observed a few times.

This receptor was identified in a woman in her thirties or forties with Graves' hyperthyroidism. Sequencing input: blood. V gene TRBV4-1 combines with J gene TRBJ2-3; D possibly corresponds to TRBD1 (6 bases). The CDR3 DNA sequence: TGCGCCAGCAGCCAAGACAGGGGAAGAGATACGCAGTATTTT. It is translated as CASSQDRGRDTQYF.